The sequence of this T cell receptor beta chain was determined in a study of cytomegalovirus exposure and HLA in healthy donors. Study-level points and caveats: Earlier findings revealed that most TCR beta V segments proved productive either about 87% or about 30% of the time. CMV antigen specificity was confirmed in vitro for a few CMV-associated chains.

This clone has more than one count but fewer than ten. Its matching antigen is unknown. The CDR3 is 17 amino acids. Germline CDR1 PRHDT, CDR2 FYEKMQ (reference sequence). V dropped 5 bases and J dropped 3 bases, with 20 bases sitting between them. Researchers ran the PCR with 60 Vbeta and 13 Jbeta primers. Data came from immunoSEQ multiplex PCR; TCRdb stores just in-frame clones and leaves some out. The sample consists of 150,000 to 200,000 clones, around three quarters of them appearing once. The TCR comes from a woman aged 45 to 65 in good health and CMV-seropositive. The sequenced sample was PBMCs. The V call is TRBV13, the J call TRBJ2-1; TRBD1 is a possible D gene (6 bases). The chain's CDR3 is CASSPLDRLFLYNEQFF. The CDR3, as DNA: TGTGCCAGCAGCCCCTTAGACAGGTTATTTCTCTACAATGAGCAGTTCTTC.